The 15 T cell receptor beta chains in this list originate from one sample, sequenced in a study of cytomegalovirus exposure and HLA in healthy donors. The PCR ran on 60 Vbeta and 13 Jbeta primers. Clones were sequenced by immunoSEQ multiplex PCR, and TCRdb holds only the in-frame ones, with some missing. The sample shows over 100,000 clones, roughly 83% of them seen only once. Sequencing was performed on PBMCs. The receptors were gathered from a woman aged 18-35 years in good health and CMV-seropositive.

This clone showed up just a few times. The chain recombines TRBV9 with TRBJ1-2; TRBD1 might be the D (5 bases). This CDR3 is 16 amino acids long. In germline, CDR1 is SGDLS, CDR2 YYNGEE. Trimming removed 3 bases from V and 0 bases from J, with 15 bases in between. The CDR3 loop reads CASSEIRLTANYGYTF. For the CDR3, the DNA is TGTGCCAGCAGCGAAATCCGACTGACAGCTAACTATGGCTACACCTTC.

The chain combines TRBV6-1 with TRBJ2-7, with 8 bases lining up with TRBD2. V was pared by 6 bases and J by 6 bases, with 10 bases of the junction left unmatched. The CDR3 has 14 amino acids. The germline gives CDR1 MNHNS, CDR2 SASEGT. This CDR3 reads CASSGSAGVGEQYF. CDR3 nucleotides: TGTGCCAGCAGCGGTTCAGCGGGAGTAGGCGAGCAGTACTTC.

The chain combines TRBV5-1 with TRBJ2-7; tentatively, D is TRBD1 (5 bases). This CDR3 spans 14 amino acids. CDR1 SGHRS and CDR2 YFSETQ come from the germline V gene. The ends were cut back, 4 bases at V and 2 bases at J, with 13 bases in the middle. This CDR3 is CASSPNGQTYEQYF. In nucleotides, the CDR3 is TGCGCCAGCAGCCCGAATGGACAAACCTACGAGCAGTACTTC.

The rearrangement joins TRBV9 to TRBJ1-4; a weak D match, TRBD1 (6 bases). The CDR3 covers 14 residues. The V and J ends lost 2 bases and 8 bases respectively, with 13 bases between them. The V gene's germline CDR1 is SGDLS and CDR2 YYNGEE. The CDR3 protein is CASSVGGVGEKLFF. The CDR3 region has the DNA TGTGCCAGCAGCGTTGGGGGCGTGGGCGAAAAACTGTTTTTT.

This sequence joins TRBV5-4 and TRBJ1-4; TRBD1 matches at 11 bases. In germline, CDR1 is SGHNT, CDR2 YYREEE (reference sequence). This CDR3 is built from 16 residues. The trim removed 4 bases at V and 7 bases at J, leaving 9 bases unmatched. CDR3 amino acids: CASSNTGTGGLEKLFF. For the CDR3, the DNA is TGTGCCAGCAGCAATACCGGGACAGGGGGACTTGAAAAACTGTTTTTT.

The chain carries TRBV6-5 and TRBJ2-2; 8 nucleotides match TRBD2. Trimming removed 7 bases from V and 3 bases from J; junction bases left unmatched: 7. In germline, CDR1 is MNHEY, CDR2 SVGAGI. The CDR3 consists of 15 residues. The CDR3 DNA reads as TGTGCCAGCAAATTAAGGGGACTAGACACCGGGGAGCTGTTTTTT. The encoded protein is CASKLRGLDTGELFF.

This clone was seen a few times. The V gene is TRBV9, the J gene TRBJ2-1; 8 positions agree with TRBD2. With 0 bases clipped from V and 8 bases from J, the junction kept 13 bases outside the gene matches. The CDR3 is 17 amino acids. Germline CDR1 and CDR2: SGDLS and YYNGEE. CDR3 residues: CASSVGLWGGRSDEQFF. CDR3 sequence (DNA): TGTGCCAGCAGCGTAGGTCTCTGGGGCGGGAGGAGCGATGAGCAGTTCTTC.

The chain couples TRBV6-5 to TRBJ1-4; 7 nucleotides agree with TRBD1. This CDR3 is 15 amino acids long. V dropped 2 bases and J dropped 5; count of bases not matched to a gene: 5. Germline V CDR1 and CDR2: MNHEY, SVGAGI. The chain's CDR3 is CASSYTGAGNEKLFF. DNA of the CDR3: TGTGCCAGCAGTTACACAGGGGCTGGGAATGAAAAACTGTTTTTT.

This clone has a single count. The V gene is TRBV6-5, the J gene TRBJ1-1; D may be TRBD1 (5 bases). The V gene lost 4 bases and the J gene lost 5 bases, with 14 bases spanning the gap. The CDR3 has 14 amino acids. Germline assignment: CDR1 MNHEY and CDR2 SVGAGI. This chain's CDR3 is CASSSFQGGTEAFF. The CDR3, as DNA: TGTGCCAGCAGTTCTTTCCAGGGTGGGACTGAAGCTTTCTTT.

The chain joins TRBV30 to TRBJ2-3; TRBD2 aligns across 7 bases. The V gene's germline CDR1 is GTSNPN and CDR2 SVGIG (reference sequence). The CDR3 is made up of 16 amino acids. The V and J ends lost 3 bases and 4 bases, in that order; junction bases with no gene match: 13. This chain's CDR3 is CAWSRGGAGAADTQYF. The CDR3 DNA follows: TGTGCCTGGAGCCGCGGAGGGGCGGGAGCGGCAGATACGCAGTATTTT.

V usage is TRBV2 and J usage is TRBJ2-6, with unresolved D. V was clipped by 6 bases and J by 0 bases, with 6 bases between them. The CDR3 extends over 14 amino acids. Germline V lookup: CDR1 SNHLY, CDR2 FYNNEI. The CDR3, as DNA: TGTGCCAGCAGGAGATACTCTGGGGCCAACGTCCTGACTTTC. It is translated as CASRRYSGANVLTF.

The V call is TRBV5-8, the J call TRBJ1-3, with D perhaps TRBD1 (5 bases). This CDR3 is 16 amino acids long. Trimming took off 1 base at V and 4 bases at J, with 15 bases between the two ends. Looked up from germline, CDR1 is SGHTS and CDR2 is YDEGEE. CDR3 amino acids: CASSLRYDRTGNTIYF. The DNA for the CDR3 is TGTGCCAGCAGCTTGCGTTATGACAGAACCGGAAACACCATATATTTT.

The genes are TRBV4-1 and TRBJ2-7; 8 bases match TRBD1. Trimming cost V 4 bases and J 5 bases; bases outside gene matches: 4. Looked up from germline, CDR1 is MGHRA and CDR2 is YSYEKL. The CDR3 has 13 amino acids. The CDR3 sequence is CASSLDRGHEQYF. The CDR3 DNA reads as TGCGCCAGCAGCCTCGACAGGGGCCACGAGCAGTACTTC.

The count of this clone is one. This chain links TRBV5-4 with TRBJ2-5; 9 bases align to TRBD1. Germline CDR1 is SGHNT and CDR2 is YYREEE (reference sequence). The CDR3 loop spans 15 amino acids. The V and J ends lost 3 bases and 5 bases, in that order; junction bases with no gene match: 8. CDR3 protein: CASSSPGQGAETQYF. The CDR3 coding sequence is TGTGCCAGCAGCTCACCGGGACAGGGAGCGGAGACCCAGTACTTC.

J is TRBJ2-1 and V is TRBV19; a possible D gene is TRBD2 (5 bases). Deletions cut 5 bases from V and 0 bases from J, with 11 bases between. This CDR3 is built from 15 residues. Germline-derived CDR1 and CDR2 are LNHDA and SQIVND (reference sequence). CDR3 protein: CASSRPADSYNEQFF. CDR3 bases: TGTGCCAGTAGTCGCCCAGCGGACTCCTACAATGAGCAGTTCTTC.